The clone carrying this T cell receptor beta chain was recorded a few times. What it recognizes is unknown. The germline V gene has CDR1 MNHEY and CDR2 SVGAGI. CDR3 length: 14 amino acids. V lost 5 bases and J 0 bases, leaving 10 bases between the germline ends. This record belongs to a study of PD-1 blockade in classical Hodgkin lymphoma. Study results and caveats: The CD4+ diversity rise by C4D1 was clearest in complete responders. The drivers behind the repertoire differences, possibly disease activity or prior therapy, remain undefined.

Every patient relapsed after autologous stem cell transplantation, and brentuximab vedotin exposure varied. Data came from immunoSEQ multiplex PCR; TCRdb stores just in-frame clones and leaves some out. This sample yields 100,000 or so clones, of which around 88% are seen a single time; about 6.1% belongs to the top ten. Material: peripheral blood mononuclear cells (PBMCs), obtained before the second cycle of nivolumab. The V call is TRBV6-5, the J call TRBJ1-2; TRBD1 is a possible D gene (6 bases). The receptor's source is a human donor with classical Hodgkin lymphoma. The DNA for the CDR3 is TGTGCCAGCAGTAGGGACACTCCTAACTATGGCTACACCTTC. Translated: CASSRDTPNYGYTF.